One sample yielded the 25 T cell receptor beta chains listed below, sequenced in a study of blood T cells in healthy people across ages. The second PCR ran roughly 6 to 11 cycles with a sample-barcoded 5' primer and J-beta primers. A single record per CDR3 protein comes from TCRdb applying MiXCR to the 5' RACE reads. The sample lists approximately 900,000 distinct CDR3 sequences, around 48% seen once, with 13% in the top ten. The specimen was blood. These receptors all come from a man aged 25-45 years in good health.

Note on this clonotype: This clone may be a read error of a much larger clone one base away. The J gene is TRBJ2-6, the V gene TRBV27; D ambiguous. The germline V gene encodes CDR1 MNHEY and CDR2 SMNVEV (reference sequence). The CDR3 sequence is 14 residues long. CDR3 residues: CASSPLSGTNVLTF. The CDR3 DNA is TGTGCCAGCAGTCCCCTCTCTGGGACCAACGTCCTGACTTTC.

Points on this clonotype: One end of the junction fails to match germline, which may point to a read error. This chain connects TRBV12-3 or TRBV12-4 to TRBJ2-3, with D tentatively TRBD2 (6 bases). CDR3 size: 13 residues. In DNA form, the CDR3 reads TGTGCCAGCCTCATATCTAGCGCAGATACGGAGTATTTT. Translation: CASLISSADTEYF.

V gene TRBV18 combines with J gene TRBJ2-7; tentative D call: TRBD1 (5 bases). The CDR3 totals 17 residues. CDR1 and CDR2 (germline): KGHSH, LQKENI. V was clipped by 2 bases and J by 3 bases, with 20 bases between them. CDR3: CASSPEAGQGPLYEQYF. In DNA form, the CDR3 reads TGTGCCAGCTCACCAGAGGCCGGGCAGGGCCCCCTCTACGAGCAGTACTTC.

The genes are TRBV6-5 and TRBJ2-2, with 9 bases fitting TRBD2. J lost 6 bases, V lost 2 bases, and 7 bases had no gene match. Germline CDR1 MNHEY, CDR2 SVGAGI. The CDR3 has 16 residues. Here the CDR3 DNA reads TGTGCCAGCAGTTACGGGACTAGCAGGGGTTCCGGGGAGCTGTTTTTT. Amino acids: CASSYGTSRGSGELFF.

This clonotype showed up just a few times. The rearrangement links TRBV7-2 to TRBJ2-3; 7 nucleotides align to TRBD2. The germline V gene has CDR1 SGHTA and CDR2 FQGNSA. The CDR3 covers 15 residues. Trimming at V came to 1 base and at J to 2 bases, leaving 3 bases not matched to a gene. CDR3 region: CASSLVAGYTDTQYF. Written as DNA, the CDR3 is TGTGCCAGCAGCTTAGTAGCGGGTTACACAGATACGCAGTATTTT.

The chain uses TRBV5-1 and TRBJ2-3; possibly TRBD2 for D (7 bases). V gave up 4 bases and J gave up 1 base, with 16 bases separating them. The CDR3 is 16 residues long. Germline V gene sequence: CDR1 SGHRS, CDR2 YFSETQ. CDR3 sequence reads: CASSLWGGAGTDTQYF. DNA for the CDR3: TGCGCCAGCAGCCTCTGGGGGGGGGCCGGCACAGATACGCAGTATTTT.

The chain uses TRBV4-2 and TRBJ2-1; 12 bases fit TRBD2. This CDR3 is built from 16 residues. V shed 0 bases and J 9 bases; nucleotides not matched to a gene: 6. Per germline, CDR1 LGHNA and CDR2 YNFKEQ. The CDR3 DNA follows: TGTGCCAGCAGCCAAGATATACTAGCGGGGGGTGGTGAGCAGTTCTTC. This translates into CASSQDILAGGGEQFF.

The chain recombines TRBV4-3 with TRBJ2-1, with D possibly being TRBD1 (5 bases). The CDR3 is 14 amino acids. Deletions cut 1 base from V and 3 bases from J, with 7 bases between. Germline V gene sequence: CDR1 LGHNA, CDR2 YSLEER. The DNA for the CDR3 is TGCGCCAGCAGCCAAGGGACAAACTACAATGAGCAGTTCTTC. It codes for CASSQGTNYNEQFF.

The CDR3 reads CASTNSGGRNQPQHF. DNA of the CDR3: TGTGCCAGCACGAATTCGGGAGGGAGGAATCAGCCCCAGCATTTT. The chain joins TRBV6-2 or TRBV6-3 to TRBJ1-5; D remains unclear. The CDR3 has 15 amino acids. The V gene's germline CDR1 is MNHEY and CDR2 SVGEGT. The V and J ends lost 7 bases and 4 bases respectively, with 17 bases between them.

This clonotype was observed a few times. This chain connects TRBV4-3 to TRBJ1-2; D call uncertain. The germline gives CDR1 LGHNA, CDR2 YSLEER. There are 15 residues in the CDR3. Trimming stripped 0 bases from V and 2 bases from J, with 10 bases between. The CDR3 is CASSQDRYLNYGYTF. DNA for the CDR3: TGCGCCAGCAGCCAAGATAGATACCTCAACTATGGCTACACCTTC.

The chain has TRBV29-1 and TRBJ2-7; D remains ambiguous. The CDR3 consists of 14 residues. The V and J ends lost 1 base and 5 bases respectively, with 15 bases between them. CDR1 SQVTM and CDR2 ANQGSEA come from the germline V gene. Here the CDR3 reads CSVEAQVPPNEQYF. The DNA for the CDR3 is TGCAGCGTTGAAGCGCAGGTCCCCCCCAACGAGCAGTACTTC.

This clonotype was seen just once. The chain uses TRBV24-1 and TRBJ2-5, with TRBD2 identical over 12 bases. J gave up 0 bases and V 6 bases, and 7 bases lay outside the gene matches. CDR1 and CDR2 (germline): KGHDR, SFDVKD. The CDR3 runs to 17 residues. The CDR3 DNA reads TGTGCCACCAGTAGGGCTAGCGGGGGGGAGTACCAAGAGACCCAGTACTTC. This codes for CATSRASGGEYQETQYF.

As DNA, the CDR3 is TGTGCCAGCAGCTTAAGCATCAGCTACAATGAGCAGTACTTC. The encoded protein is CASSLSISYNEQYF. V usage is TRBV7-2 and J usage is TRBJ2-1, with D unresolved. The end of the DNA aligns better with TRBJ2-7, so the J call may be wrong. The CDR3 contains 14 residues. CDR1 and CDR2 (germline): SGHTA, FQGNSA.

The chain carries TRBV3-1 and TRBJ1-2; no clear D gene. Germline CDR1 is LGHDT and CDR2 is YNNKEL (reference sequence). V was trimmed by 2 bases and J by 4 bases, leaving 8 bases between them. The CDR3 has 13 residues. The chain's CDR3 is CASSQYVAYGYTF. The CDR3 DNA reads TGTGCCAGCAGCCAATACGTTGCCTATGGCTACACCTTC.

V usage is TRBV27 and J usage is TRBJ2-5; D possibly corresponds to TRBD2 (5 bases). Per germline, CDR1 MNHEY and CDR2 SMNVEV (reference sequence). Deletions cut 7 bases from V and 11 bases from J, with 20 bases between. The CDR3 totals 13 residues. The DNA for the CDR3 is TGTGCCAGCAAAGATGGAGGCCAACGTGAGCAGTACTTC. It encodes CASKDGGQREQYF.

This clonotype was seen a handful of times. J is TRBJ2-7 and V is TRBV5-1; 9 bases are a match to TRBD1. The CDR3 spans 15 residues. The V segment lost 4 bases and the J segment 7 bases; nucleotides outside the gene matches: 12. Germline-derived CDR1 and CDR2 are SGHRS and YFSETQ. The CDR3 sequence is CASSQSPTGGEEQYF. Written as DNA, the CDR3 is TGCGCCAGCAGCCAAAGCCCTACAGGGGGCGAAGAGCAGTACTTC.

The chain is built from TRBV24-1 and TRBJ2-7; TRBD1 might be the D (5 bases). The CDR3 consists of 13 residues. Between the trimmed V and J ends, which lost 9 bases and 1 base, there was a span of 12 bases. Germline V gene sequence: CDR1 KGHDR, CDR2 SFDVKD. In DNA, the CDR3 is TGTGCCACCGCAGGGTCCGGATCCTACGAGCAGTACTTC. Its translation is CATAGSGSYEQYF.

The rearrangement joins TRBV5-1 to TRBJ2-7; D tentatively fits TRBD1 or TRBD2 (6 bases each). This CDR3 region has 17 residues. Trimming took 4 bases from V and 0 from J, leaving 20 bases between them. Per germline, CDR1 SGHRS and CDR2 YFSETQ. The CDR3 DNA follows: TGCGCCAGCAGCCCGAATCCCGGGGGCCTTACCTCCTACGAGCAGTACTTC. Protein sequence: CASSPNPGGLTSYEQYF.

This clonotype was counted a few times. The V call is TRBV27, the J call TRBJ1-2, with TRBD1 identical over 7 bases. CDR1 is MNHEY, CDR2 SMNVEV, per germline (reference sequence). The CDR3 length is 18 residues. Trimming took 5 bases from V and 0 from J; bases not matched to a gene: 15. The CDR3 DNA is TGTGCCAGCAGTCCACACGTCGGACAGGCACCTTCTAACTATGGCTACACCTTC. It translates to CASSPHVGQAPSNYGYTF.

This clonotype was seen many times. The CDR3 nucleotides are TGTGCCAGCAGACCCGGGACTTCGCGATATGGCTACACCTTC. It codes for CASRPGTSRYGYTF. V gene TRBV6-5 combines with J gene TRBJ1-2; TRBD1 is a possible D gene (5 bases). Between the trimmed V and J ends, which lost 6 bases and 5 bases, there was a span of 16 bases. The CDR3 spans 14 residues. Per the germline V gene, CDR1 is MNHEY and CDR2 is SVGAGI.

This clonotype turned up a few times. This sequence joins TRBV4-1 and TRBJ2-1; D might be TRBD1 (6 bases). Germline V gene sequence: CDR1 MGHRA, CDR2 YSYEKL. The V and J ends lost 7 bases and 0 bases respectively, with 16 bases between them. CDR3 size: 16 residues. Written as DNA, the CDR3 is TGCGCCAGCATCCCCGCCCAGGGGAGCTCCTACAATGAGCAGTTCTTC. Its protein is CASIPAQGSSYNEQFF.

The V gene is TRBV3-1, the J gene TRBJ1-6; D not resolved. CDR1 LGHDT and CDR2 YNNKEL come from the germline V gene (reference sequence). The CDR3 extends over 17 amino acids. The V end lost 0 bases, the J end lost 4 bases, and 13 bases lay between the germline ends. In nucleotides, the CDR3 is TGTGCCAGCAGCCAAGAAGAGGTCTCCGTGTATAATTCACCCCTCCACTTT. Protein sequence: CASSQEEVSVYNSPLHF.

In this sample, this clonotype turned up once. This chain uses TRBV12-3 or TRBV12-4 with TRBJ2-7; the match to TRBD1 covers 7 bases. Germline trimming cut 2 bases from V and 7 bases from J; bases unmatched to any gene: 11. The CDR3 runs 15 residues. CDR3 loop: CASSLLGGSYNEQYF. CDR3 in DNA: TGTGCCAGCAGTTTATTAGGGGGCTCCTACAATGAGCAGTACTTC.

The rearrangement joins TRBV3-1 to TRBJ2-3, with D possibly matching TRBD2 (7 bases). This CDR3 is 16 amino acids long. The germline V gene has CDR1 LGHDT and CDR2 YNNKEL (reference sequence). V was pared by 3 bases and J by 5 bases, with 18 bases between. CDR3 amino acids: CASSQVGGPEGDTQYF. CDR3 DNA sequence: TGTGCCAGCAGCCAGGTGGGGGGGCCGGAAGGAGATACGCAGTATTTT.

The CDR3 region has the DNA TGTGCCAGCAGCCAGTCGGGGCAGGTCATCGGGGAGCTGTTTTTT. Amino acids: CASSQSGQVIGELFF. The J gene is TRBJ2-2, the V gene TRBV3-1; possibly TRBD1 or TRBD2 for D (5 bases each). Germline CDR1 reads LGHDT; CDR2 reads YNNKEL (reference sequence). V dropped 3 bases and J dropped 7 bases, with 15 bases sitting between them. CDR3 length: 15 residues.